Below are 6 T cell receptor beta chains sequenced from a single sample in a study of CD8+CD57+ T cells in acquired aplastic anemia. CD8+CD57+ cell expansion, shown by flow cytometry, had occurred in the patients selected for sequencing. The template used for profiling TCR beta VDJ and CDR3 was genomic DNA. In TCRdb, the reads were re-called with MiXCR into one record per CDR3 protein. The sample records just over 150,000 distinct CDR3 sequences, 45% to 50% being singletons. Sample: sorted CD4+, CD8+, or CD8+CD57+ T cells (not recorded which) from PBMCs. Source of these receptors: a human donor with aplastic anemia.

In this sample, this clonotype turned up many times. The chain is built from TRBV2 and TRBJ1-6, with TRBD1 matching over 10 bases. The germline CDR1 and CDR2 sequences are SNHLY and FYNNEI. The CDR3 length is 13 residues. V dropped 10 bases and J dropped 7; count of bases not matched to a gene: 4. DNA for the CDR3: TGTGCCATCCAGGACAGGGGGAATTCACCCCTCCACTTT. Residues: CAIQDRGNSPLHF.

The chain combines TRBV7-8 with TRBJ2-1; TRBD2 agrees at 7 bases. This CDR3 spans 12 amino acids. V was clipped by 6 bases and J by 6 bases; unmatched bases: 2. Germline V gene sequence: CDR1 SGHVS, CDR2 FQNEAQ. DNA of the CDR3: TGTGCCAGCAGGGGCGGGAGCAATGAGCAGTTCTTC. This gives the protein CASRGGSNEQFF.

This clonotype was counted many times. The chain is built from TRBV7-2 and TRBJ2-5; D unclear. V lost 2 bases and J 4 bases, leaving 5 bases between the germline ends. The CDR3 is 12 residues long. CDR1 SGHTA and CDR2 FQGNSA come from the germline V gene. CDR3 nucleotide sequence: TGTGCCAGCAGCTTACAGGTAGAGACCCAGTACTTC. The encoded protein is CASSLQVETQYF.

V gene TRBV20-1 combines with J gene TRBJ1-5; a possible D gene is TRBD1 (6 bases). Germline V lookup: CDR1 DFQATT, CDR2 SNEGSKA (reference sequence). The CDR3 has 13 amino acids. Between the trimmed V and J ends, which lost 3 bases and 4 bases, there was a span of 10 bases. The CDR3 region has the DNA TGCAGTGCTAGGGGGGGGCGAAATCAGCCCCAGCATTTT. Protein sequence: CSARGGRNQPQHF.

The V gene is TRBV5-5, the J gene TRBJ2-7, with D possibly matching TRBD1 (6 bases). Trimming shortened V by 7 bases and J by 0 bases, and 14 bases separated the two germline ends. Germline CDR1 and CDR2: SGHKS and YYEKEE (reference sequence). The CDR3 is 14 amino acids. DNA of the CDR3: TGTGCCAGCGGCATGTACAGGGACTCCTACGAGCAGTACTTC. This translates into CASGMYRDSYEQYF.

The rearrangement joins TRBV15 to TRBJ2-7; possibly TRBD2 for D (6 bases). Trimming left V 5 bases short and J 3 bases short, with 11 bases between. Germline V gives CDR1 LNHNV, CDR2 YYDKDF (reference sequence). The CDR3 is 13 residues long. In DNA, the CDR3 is TGTGCCACCAGCGGGAGGACGGGCTACGAGCAGTACTTC. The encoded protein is CATSGRTGYEQYF.